These 31 T cell receptor beta chains share one sample of origin, sequenced in a study of PD-1 blockade in classical Hodgkin lymphoma. Assay used: immunoSEQ multiplex PCR; TCRdb lists only in-frame clones, some missing. The sample contains roughly 12,000 clones, roughly four fifths of which appear only once. All the patients suffered relapse after autologous stem cell transplantation, and brentuximab vedotin exposure differed. This sample comprised peripheral blood mononuclear cells (PBMCs), obtained at baseline. These receptors were taken from a human donor with classical Hodgkin lymphoma.

The chain couples TRBV9 to TRBJ2-1; tentatively, D is TRBD1 (5 bases). The CDR3 totals 15 residues. Trimming left V 3 bases short and J 2 bases short, with 12 bases between. Germline lookup yields CDR1 SGDLS and CDR2 YYNGEE. In DNA form, the CDR3 reads TGTGCCAGCAGCGGAACGACAGTGACCTACAATGAGCAGTTCTTC. Protein: CASSGTTVTYNEQFF.

This clone was recorded a few times. The chain combines TRBV27 with TRBJ2-5, with 8 bases matching TRBD2. This CDR3 spans 15 amino acids. The V segment lost 6 bases and the J segment 4 bases; nucleotides outside the gene matches: 10. From germline, CDR1 is MNHEY and CDR2 SMNVEV (reference sequence). CDR3 amino acids: CASSWDHGGAETQYF. CDR3 DNA: TGTGCCAGCAGCTGGGACCACGGGGGGGCAGAGACCCAGTACTTC.

The genes are TRBV28 and TRBJ1-2, with a tentative D call TRBD1 (6 bases). From germline, CDR1 is MDHEN and CDR2 SYDVKM. The CDR3 loop spans 14 amino acids. Trimming removed 10 bases at V and 6 bases at J, with 21 bases between. CDR3 coding DNA: TGTGCCACCGACCTCCGGGGGGGGCTAAATGGCTACACCTTC. It yields the protein CATDLRGGLNGYTF.

This clone showed up just a few times. The rearrangement links TRBV15 to TRBJ1-3; TRBD1 might be the D (5 bases). Trimming pared 0 bases from V and 4 bases from J, leaving 16 bases between. Per germline, CDR1 LNHNV and CDR2 YYDKDF (reference sequence). This CDR3 region has 17 residues. The CDR3 loop is CATSRDGTSAPGNTIYF. CDR3 bases: TGTGCCACCAGCAGAGACGGGACGTCCGCGCCAGGAAACACCATATATTTT. The whole variable domain, remainder taken from reference TRBV15 and TRBJ1-3, is DAMVIQNPRYQVTQFGKPVTLSCSQTLNHNVMYWYQQKSSQAPKLLFHYYDKDFNNEADTPDNFQSRRPNTSFCFLDIRSPGLGDTAMYLCATSRDGTSAPGNTIYFGEGSWLTVV.

The rearrangement joins TRBV5-4 to TRBJ2-3; TRBD2 matches at 10 bases. The CDR3 is 16 amino acids. V trimming: 2 bases; J trimming: 0 bases; junction bases outside the gene matches: 3. CDR1 SGHNT and CDR2 YYREEE come from the germline V gene (reference sequence). The CDR3 region is CASSFRAGGSTDTQYF. CDR3 nucleotides: TGTGCCAGCAGCTTTAGAGCGGGGGGGAGCACAGATACGCAGTATTTT.

Only a few counts were recorded for this clone. The rearrangement uses TRBV7-9 and TRBJ2-6; no definite D call. The length of the CDR3 is 15 residues. Per germline, CDR1 SEHNR and CDR2 FQNEAQ (reference sequence). V was pared by 5 bases and J by 3 bases, with 11 bases between. The CDR3 DNA follows: TGTGCCAGCAGCCTCGGTGGCTTTGGGGCCAACGTCCTGACTTTC. Residues: CASSLGGFGANVLTF.

By share, this clone ranks as medium-sized. The chain combines TRBV7-9 with TRBJ1-6; tentative D call: TRBD1 (6 bases). V was trimmed by 4 bases and J by 7 bases, leaving 11 bases between them. This CDR3 is 14 amino acids long. Germline CDR1 is SEHNR and CDR2 is FQNEAQ (reference sequence). CDR3 in DNA: TGTGCCAGCAGCTCTACAGGGTACAATTCACCCCTCCACTTT. It is translated as CASSSTGYNSPLHF. The full variable domain, rest sourced from reference TRBV7-9 and TRBJ1-6, is DTGVSQNPRHKITKRGQNVTFRCDPISEHNRLYWYRQTLGQGPEFLTYFQNEAQLEKSRLLSDRFSAERPKGSFSTLEIQRTEQGDSAMYLCASSSTGYNSPLHFGNGTRLTVT.

V gene TRBV9 combines with J gene TRBJ2-1; D call uncertain. Germline V gene sequence: CDR1 SGDLS, CDR2 YYNGEE. The length of the CDR3 is 16 residues. Trimming stripped 0 bases from V and 3 bases from J, with 13 bases between. CDR3 nucleotide sequence: TGTGCCAGCAGCGTAGGGGGTGCTGGGTTCTACAATGAGCAGTTCTTC. It yields the protein CASSVGGAGFYNEQFF.

J is TRBJ1-5 and V is TRBV4-1; D not resolved. The CDR3 is made up of 14 amino acids. Trimming pared 5 bases from V and 7 bases from J, leaving 15 bases between. The germline CDR1 and CDR2 sequences are MGHRA and YSYEKL. The CDR3 DNA is TGCGCCAGCAGCGTCACTCAAGTCGGGCAGCCCCAGCATTTT. Translating gives CASSVTQVGQPQHF.

The V call is TRBV18, the J call TRBJ2-1; 9 bases map to TRBD2. This CDR3 has 19 amino acids. V trimming: 3 bases; J trimming: 3 bases; junction bases outside the gene matches: 15. Germline loops: CDR1 KGHSH, CDR2 LQKENI. CDR3 protein: CASSPAFYAGGEYYNEQFF. In DNA form, the CDR3 reads TGTGCCAGCTCACCGGCCTTCTACGCGGGGGGGGAATACTACAATGAGCAGTTCTTC.

The chain recombines TRBV25-1 with TRBJ2-5, with D uncertain. The V end lost 5 bases, the J end lost 5 bases, and 6 bases lay between the germline ends. The germline V gene encodes CDR1 MGHDK and CDR2 SYGVNS. The CDR3 spans 11 residues. This chain's CDR3 is CASSPHETQYF. For the CDR3, the DNA is TGTGCCAGCAGTCCCCACGAGACCCAGTACTTC.

The rearrangement uses TRBV10-3 and TRBJ2-5; no clear D. V lost 4 bases to trimming and J lost 0 bases, with 3 bases between them. The CDR3 loop spans 12 amino acids. Germline V gene sequence: CDR1 ENHRY, CDR2 SYGVKD. This chain's CDR3 is CAISGNQETQYF. In DNA, the CDR3 is TGTGCCATCAGTGGGAACCAAGAGACCCAGTACTTC.

V and J are TRBV6-1 and TRBJ2-3; D is possibly TRBD2 (6 bases). Germline CDR1 is MNHNS and CDR2 is SASEGT. Between the trimmed V and J ends, which lost 8 bases and 1 base, there was a span of 13 bases. CDR3 length: 14 residues. In nucleotides, the CDR3 is TGTGCCAGCTGGAGGGGACCGCGCACAGATACGCAGTATTTT. This codes for CASWRGPRTDTQYF.

V and J are TRBV29-1 and TRBJ1-4, with 7 bases that match TRBD1. There are 13 residues in the CDR3. Trimming took 7 bases from V and 3 from J; bases not matched to a gene: 5. From germline, CDR1 is SQVTM and CDR2 ANQGSEA. CDR3 coding DNA: TGCAGCGGCTCCGGGACAGCTAATGAAAAACTGTTTTTT. Translation gives CSGSGTANEKLFF.

The chain employs TRBV19 and TRBJ2-1; perhaps TRBD2 as D (5 bases). The germline gives CDR1 LNHDA, CDR2 SQIVND (reference sequence). The CDR3 is made up of 15 amino acids. Trimming removed 7 bases at V and 5 bases at J, with 18 bases between. Written as DNA, the CDR3 is TGTGCCAGTAATACGGACGGACTCCCTGACAATGAGCAGTTCTTC. This encodes CASNTDGLPDNEQFF.

In this sample, this clone turned up a few times. The gene calls are TRBV7-6 and TRBJ2-1, with 12 positions matching TRBD2. Trimming cost V 6 bases and J 11 bases; bases outside gene matches: 11. The CDR3 has 15 amino acids. CDR1 and CDR2 from the germline V gene are SGHVS and FNYEAQ. CDR3 protein: CASRTGLAGQDQQFF. As DNA, the CDR3 is TGTGCCAGCAGGACCGGACTAGCGGGACAAGATCAGCAGTTCTTC.

The rearrangement uses TRBV7-6 and TRBJ1-5, with D unclear. Germline V gene data show CDR1 as SGHVS and CDR2 as FNYEAQ. V dropped 4 bases and J dropped 8 bases, with 18 bases sitting between them. The CDR3 contains 15 residues. CDR3 coding DNA: TGTGCCAGCAGCTCGAGGGTGGGGAGTGGCGAGCCCCAGCATTTT. Translation: CASSSRVGSGEPQHF. The full variable domain, in which reference TRBV7-6 and TRBJ1-5 provide the parts outside the CDR3, is GAGVSQSPRYKVTKRGQDVALRCDPISGHVSLYWYRQALGQGPEFLTYFNYEAQQDKSGLPNDRFSAERPEGSISTLTIQRTEQRDSAMYRCASSSRVGSGEPQHFGDGTRLSIL.

The chain employs TRBV15 and TRBJ2-3, with D possibly being TRBD2 (6 bases). Trimming cost V 4 bases and J 5 bases, with 10 bases left between them. In germline, CDR1 is LNHNV, CDR2 YYDKDF (reference sequence). The CDR3 contains 13 residues. The CDR3 bases are TGTGCCACCAGCACTAACGGGGGAGATACGCAGTATTTT. Protein: CATSTNGGDTQYF.

The chain carries TRBV7-6 and TRBJ2-1, with 12 nucleotides matching TRBD2. The CDR3 is 17 residues long. CDR1 is SGHVS, CDR2 FNYEAQ, per germline. The ends lost 5 bases at V and 6 bases at J; junction bases unmatched: 11. CDR3 bases: TGTGCCAGCAGCCCCGTTCGGGCTAGCGGGGGGGGCAATGAGCAGTTCTTC. Translated: CASSPVRASGGGNEQFF.

The chain combines TRBV5-5 with TRBJ2-5; 8 bases match TRBD2. CDR3 length equals 17 residues. After removal of 4 bases from V and 0 bases from J, the junction contained 11 bases not matched to a gene. CDR1 and CDR2 (germline): SGHKS, YYEKEE (reference sequence). CDR3 nucleotides: TGTGCCAGCAGCCCGAGGGATAGCGGGGCTTACCAAGAGACCCAGTACTTC. Its translation: CASSPRDSGAYQETQYF. Full variable domain (missing parts from reference TRBV5-5 and TRBJ2-5): DAGVTQSPTHLIKTRGQQVTLRCSPISGHKSVSWYQQVLGQGPQFIFQYYEKEERGRGNFPDRFSARQFPNYSSELNVNALLLGDSALYLCASSPRDSGAYQETQYFGPGTRLLVL.

The genes are TRBV28 and TRBJ1-2; D unresolved. Germline CDR1 and CDR2: MDHEN and SYDVKM. The V and J ends lost 1 base and 5 bases respectively, with 23 bases between them. This CDR3 is built from 18 residues. The CDR3 region is CASSLSLGRMQTRYGYTF. DNA for the CDR3: TGTGCCAGCAGTTTATCGCTAGGGCGGATGCAAACTCGTTATGGCTACACCTTC.

This chain uses TRBV4-2 with TRBJ1-2; 9 bases match TRBD1. Germline CDR1 and CDR2: LGHNA and YNFKEQ. The CDR3 contains 17 residues. The V gene end was trimmed by 4 bases and the J gene end by 4 bases; junction bases not matched to a gene: 13. CDR3 DNA sequence: TGTGCCAGCAGCCGAGGGACAGGGACTATTAGTAGCTATGGCTACACCTTC. Amino acid sequence: CASSRGTGTISSYGYTF.

The chain employs TRBV2 and TRBJ2-3, with 11 bases matching TRBD1. V dropped 6 bases and J dropped 3; count of bases not matched to a gene: 5. In germline, CDR1 is SNHLY, CDR2 FYNNEI. The CDR3 consists of 15 residues. The CDR3 protein is CASRAWDRGTDTQYF. CDR3 DNA sequence: TGTGCCAGCAGGGCATGGGACAGGGGGACAGATACGCAGTATTTT. Supplemented by reference TRBV2 and TRBJ2-3, the full variable domain reads EPEVTQTPSHQVTQMGQEVILRCVPISNHLYFYWYRQILGQKVEFLVSFYNNEISEKSEIFDDQFSVERPDGSNFTLKIRSTKLEDSAMYFCASRAWDRGTDTQYFGPGTRLTVL.

By share, this clone ranks as medium-sized (0.01 to 0.1%). The chain employs TRBV28 and TRBJ1-2; TRBD1 matches at 7 bases. V gave up 7 bases and J gave up 0 bases; unmatched junction bases: 11. The CDR3 length is 16 residues. Germline lookup yields CDR1 MDHEN and CDR2 SYDVKM. The CDR3 here is CASTEYADRANYGYTF. CDR3 nucleotides: TGTGCCAGCACGGAATACGCCGACAGGGCTAACTATGGCTACACCTTC.

V and J are TRBV5-1 and TRBJ2-5, with 10 positions matching TRBD2. Germline loops: CDR1 SGHRS, CDR2 YFSETQ. The CDR3 runs 16 residues. V trimming: 0 bases; J trimming: 4 bases; junction bases outside the gene matches: 6. In nucleotides, the CDR3 is TGCGCCAGCAGCTTGGGGGGTGCTAGCGGGGGAGAGACCCAGTACTTC. Protein: CASSLGGASGGETQYF.

CDR3 protein: CASSPGIAYEQYV. CDR3 in DNA: TGTGCCAGCAGTCCCGGGATAGCCTACGAGCAGTACGTC. V gene TRBV25-1 combines with J gene TRBJ2-7; TRBD2 is a possible D gene (5 bases). The CDR3 totals 13 residues. The V gene lost 5 bases and the J gene lost 2 bases, with 10 bases spanning the gap. Germline CDR1 is MGHDK and CDR2 is SYGVNS.

The chain carries TRBV27 and TRBJ2-2, with a weak D call TRBD2 (5 bases). V dropped 5 bases and J dropped 4 bases, with 11 bases sitting between them. Germline loops: CDR1 MNHEY, CDR2 SMNVEV (reference sequence). The CDR3 consists of 14 residues. CDR3 nucleotide sequence: TGTGCCAGCAGTGCTAGCCCCTCCACCGGGGAGCTGTTTTTT. This translates into CASSASPSTGELFF.

The chain uses TRBV7-2 and TRBJ2-7; TRBD2 aligns across 14 bases. With 5 bases clipped from V and 5 bases from J, the junction kept 8 bases outside the gene matches. This CDR3 comprises 16 residues. The germline CDR1 and CDR2 sequences are SGHTA and FQGNSA. The CDR3 sequence: CASSPQQGLAGDEQYF. The CDR3 bases are TGTGCCAGCAGCCCCCAACAGGGACTAGCGGGGGACGAGCAGTACTTC.

The chain recombines TRBV5-1 with TRBJ1-5; D is unclear. This CDR3 comprises 17 residues. Germline CDR1 reads SGHRS; CDR2 reads YFSETQ. The V end was cut by 4 bases, the J end by 5 bases, with 22 bases between. In nucleotides, the CDR3 is TGCGCCAGCAGCCTCTTTCCCCTTTCGGGGTCCGATCAGCCCCAGCATTTT. Translated, it gives CASSLFPLSGSDQPQHF.

V gene TRBV7-2 combines with J gene TRBJ1-1; D unresolved. Between the trimmed V and J ends, which lost 5 bases and 0 bases, there was a span of 13 bases. The germline CDR1 and CDR2 sequences are SGHTA and FQGNSA. The CDR3 is 15 amino acids. CDR3 sequence: CASSVGPPLNTEAFF. The DNA for the CDR3 is TGTGCCAGCAGCGTGGGCCCCCCCCTGAACACTGAAGCTTTCTTT. The variable domain in full, with the rest retrieved from reference TRBV7-2 and TRBJ1-1, is GAGVSQSPSNKVTEKGKDVELRCDPISGHTALYWYRQSLGQGLEFLIYFQGNSAPDKSGLPSDRFSAERTGGSVSTLTIQRTQQEDSAVYLCASSVGPPLNTEAFFGQGTRLTVV.

This clone was recorded once. The rearrangement uses TRBV4-3 and TRBJ2-2; tentative D call: TRBD2 (5 bases). Trimming removed 0 bases at V and 5 bases at J, with 13 bases between. The CDR3 is 16 residues long. Germline CDR1 and CDR2: LGHNA and YSLEER. The CDR3 is CASSQDLRRTTGELFF. CDR3 in DNA: TGCGCCAGCAGCCAAGATCTGAGACGGACTACCGGGGAGCTGTTTTTT.